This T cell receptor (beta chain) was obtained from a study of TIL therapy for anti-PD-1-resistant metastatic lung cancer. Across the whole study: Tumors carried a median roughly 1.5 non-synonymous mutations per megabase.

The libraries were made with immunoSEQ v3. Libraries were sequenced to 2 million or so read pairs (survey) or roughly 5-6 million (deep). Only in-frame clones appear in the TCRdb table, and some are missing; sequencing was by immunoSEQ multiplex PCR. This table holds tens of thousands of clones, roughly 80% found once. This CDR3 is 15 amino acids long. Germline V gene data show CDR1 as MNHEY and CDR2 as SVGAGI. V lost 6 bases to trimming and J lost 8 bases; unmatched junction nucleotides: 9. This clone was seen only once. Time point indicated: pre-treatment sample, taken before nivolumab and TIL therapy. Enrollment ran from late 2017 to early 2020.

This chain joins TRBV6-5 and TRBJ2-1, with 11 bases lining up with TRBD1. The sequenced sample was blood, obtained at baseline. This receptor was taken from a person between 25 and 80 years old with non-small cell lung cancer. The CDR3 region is CASRNRDRGSYEQFF. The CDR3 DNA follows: TGTGCCAGCAGAAACCGGGACAGGGGGAGTTATGAGCAGTTCTTC.